This T cell receptor (beta chain) was sequenced for a study of cytomegalovirus exposure and HLA in healthy donors. On the study more broadly: Some 85 million unique TCRs, all from HLA-typed donors, were included in an early release of the data. Study-wide points: A missense variant in DCLRE1C was later tied to TCR beta V- and J-gene trimming. Some V segments, TRBV6-2 and TRBV6-3 among them, were indistinguishable and were therefore excluded.

On this clone: Its target is unknown.

The CDR3 has 15 amino acids. Trimming cost V 5 bases and J 1 base; bases outside gene matches: 4. Per the germline V gene, CDR1 is MNHEY and CDR2 is SMNVEV (reference sequence). PCR used 60 Vbeta primers and 13 Jbeta primers. Clones were sequenced by immunoSEQ multiplex PCR, and TCRdb holds only the in-frame ones, with some missing. In the table there are almost 200,000 clones, approximately 79% of which are singletons. This clonotype originated in a woman aged 30 to 39 in good health and CMV-seropositive. This rearrangement joins TRBV27 to TRBJ2-1; 8 positions match TRBD1. Input material: PBMCs. For the CDR3, the DNA is TGTGCCAGCAGTCTAGGACAGGGTTCCTACAATGAGCAGTTCTTC. This codes for CASSLGQGSYNEQFF.